This entry describes one T cell receptor (beta chain). This clone was observed once. Which antigen it targets is not known. No base-level quality is on record; no much larger clone is a single base apart. Each PCR received spiked-in synthetic TCR analog templates so that absolute template abundance could be estimated from read counts. The immunoSEQ assay used bias-controlled V and J gene primers to amplify TCRbeta CDR3 regions from genomic DNA. Rearranged TCRbeta segments were sequenced at approximately 20X coverage. Regarding the original processing steps: Clustering was used to correct sequencing errors, and CDR3s were annotated against IMGT so that V, D and J genes could be assigned. Downstream analyses used only productive TCRbeta rearrangements and left out out-of-frame or stop-codon sequences. Clonality was computed as one minus Shannon entropy normalized by the log of the number of unique productive sequences. Fisher's exact test with Benjamini-Hochberg correction, at a threshold of adjusted p below 0.01, was used to find clones that differed between time points or between blood and tumor. This immuneACCESS table, as held by TCRdb, lists in-frame sequences with V and J called but not all clones. Of the missing ones, under half trace to an unresolved V gene in checked studies; the others have no known cause. The V and J calls and clone size were taken over from that table, and D and trimming were inferred from the DNA. This sample is represented by 58,000 or so clones; about 86% of them were singletons. The ten largest make up roughly 2.8% of the sample.

The cohort comprised 25 to 30 patients with locally advanced or metastatic urothelial carcinoma treated at Memorial Sloan Kettering on a trial protocol. Peripheral blood mononuclear cells were collected from each patient pretreatment and during treatment, giving between 1 and 8 total time points per patient. The Qiagen DNeasy Blood extraction kit was used to purify genomic DNA from total PBMCs and tumor samples. PBMCs were collected pretreatment and during treatment, and were isolated and stored as previously described. The sample is drawn from a study of PD-L1 blockade in urothelial cancer (dated by TCRdb to 2015 to 2018). Describing the broader study: Therapy was started in the mid-2010s for all patients, and atezolizumab 1,200 mg was administered intravenously every 3 weeks. Blood samples were analyzed at two time points: 3 weeks after treatment start (second dose) and 6 weeks after treatment start. The study was an exploratory multi-omic analysis of somatic, immune and clinical correlates of response to PD-L1 blockade with atezolizumab in urothelial cancer. Pretreatment tumor samples, along with matched peripheral blood collected serially before and after atezolizumab treatment, underwent TCR sequencing. Pretreatment blood TCR-seq was available for about 30 patients, at least one posttreatment blood collection was obtained for 24 patients, and tumor TCR-seq was available for 24 patients. Durable clinical benefit was defined as a progression-free survival longer than 6 months, and TCR features were additionally tested against progression-free survival and overall survival. Blood samples yielded a median of 141,255 T cells and around 80,000 unique TCRs, with median clonality approximately 0.08. Under ten patients reached durable clinical benefit, while 15 to 20 patients did not. In the same patients, pretreatment tumors underwent whole exome sequencing and RNA sequencing in addition to TCR sequencing. About 85% of the 29 patients were identified as males with urothelial cancer of bladder origin, and a prior smoking history was reported by 18 of 29 patients. Patients had an ECOG performance status of 0 or 1 and had received between 0 and 3 prior chemotherapy regimens. The research as a whole found: Because of the small sample size (n ≈ 27) and the many exploratory analyses performed, the results are intended to be regarded as hypothesis-generating. Among patients with durable benefit, tumor-associated TCR clones showed greater expansion in peripheral blood 3 weeks after treatment started (n ≈ 23, p = 0.022). A pretreatment peripheral blood TCR clonality below the median was linked to improved progression-free and overall survival.

CDR1 and CDR2, per the germline V gene, are SGDLS and YYNGEE. Taken from cysteine to phenylalanine, the CDR3 has 14 residues. Just the 42-base CDR3 DNA is kept, in frame starting at base 1. V trim: 0 bases; J trim: 1 base; unmatched bases: 1. The starting material was PBMCs, obtained around atezolizumab (anti-PD-L1) treatment. This TCR was sampled from a man over 45 with urothelial cancer. The chain links TRBV9 with TRBJ2-7; the junction holds 7 bases that match TRBD1. The CDR3 protein is CASSVGGQSYEQYF. The DNA sequence is TGTGCCAGCAGCGTAGGGGGACAGTCCTACGAGCAGTACTTC.